This TCR beta chain derives from a study of blood T cells in healthy people across ages. Whole-study findings and limits: Because sorting was not performed, PBMCs prevented conclusive naive versus antigen-experienced comparison.

This clonotype was detected a few times. Antigen: not known. Trimming left V 5 bases short and J 7 bases short, with 10 bases between. CDR1 KGHDR and CDR2 SFDVKD come from the germline V gene. The CDR3 runs 12 residues. The draw of peripheral blood yielded around 9.6 milliliters from each donor. Through a sample-barcoded 5' primer and a J-beta primer mix, a second PCR was run for about 6 to 12 cycles. Each CDR3 protein gets one entry after TCRdb re-called the 5' RACE reads with MiXCR. The sample lists almost 300,000 distinct CDR3 sequences, around 29% occurring once. The rearrangement links TRBV24-1 to TRBJ1-2; possible D gene TRBD1, 5 bases. This TCR was sampled from a woman between 65 and 79 years old in good health. The specimen was blood. The CDR3 reads CATSAQVGGYTF. The CDR3 DNA reads as TGTGCCACCAGTGCACAGGTCGGTGGCTACACCTTC.